The clone carrying this TCR beta chain was recorded a few times. Its antigen is as yet unknown. All of the isolated RNA was reverse transcribed, so expressed TCRB transcripts were sequenced. The protocol was immunoSEQ multiplex PCR, while the TCRdb copy is restricted to in-frame clones and leaves out a portion. The sample shows approximately 400,000 clones, over 12% of them seen only once. This entry belongs to a study of beta chain features in type 1 diabetes. Overall study findings and caveats: In every one of the four CD4+ subsets, TCRB CDR3s were moderately but significantly shorter in Type 1 diabetes patients. A cDNA-based sequencing approach could over-represent cells with high TCR expression. Possible PCR preference for shorter templates applied equally to patients and controls.

Stem cell-like memory, regulatory, central memory and naive CD4+ cells were sorted via CD45RO/CCR7/CD25/CD127/CD95/CD27. The receptor was derived from a woman in her late teens or twenties in good health. Sequenced: naive CD4+ T cells from blood.

CDR3 in DNA: TGTGCCAGCAGTGCCCCCGCTACCATTCAGTACTTC. Residues: CASSAPATIQYF. The rearrangement uses TRBV28 and TRBJ2-4; D unclear. Trimming shortened V by 5 bases and J by 9 bases, and 11 bases separated the two germline ends. Germline CDR1 is MDHEN and CDR2 is SYDVKM. The CDR3 totals 12 residues.